Presented here are 3 T cell receptor beta chains from one specimen sequenced in a study of T cells in Graves' hyperthyroidism and ophthalmopathy (dated by TCRdb to about 2019). Library prep was done by multiplex PCR. The sequencing machine was an Illumina HiSeq 2000. Amplification of TCR beta CDR3 regions was carried out from RNA transcripts. The TCR CDR3 was subjected to a first round of RT-PCR using the HTBI primer set and the Qiagen OneStep RT-PCR kit. TCRdb trimmed the raw reads at Q25, called clones with MiXCR and kept productive beta chains. Records with the same CDR3 protein are collapsed into one entry carrying the most frequent genes and DNA. This sample lists some 400,000 distinct CDR3 sequences; roughly 13% were detected once. 11% of the sample rests with the top ten. The sequenced material came from blood. These receptors all stem from a woman aged 55-69 years with Graves' hyperthyroidism.

This clonotype has at least ten counts. V is TRBV6-1 and J is TRBJ1-5, with no clear D. V was cut by 5 bases and J by 4 bases, with 6 bases left in between. CDR3 length equals 12 residues. Per the germline V gene, CDR1 is MNHNS and CDR2 is SASEGT. This chain's CDR3 is CASSSGNQPQHF. In DNA form, the CDR3 reads TGTGCCAGCAGTTCAGGAAATCAGCCCCAGCATTTT.

This clonotype has a count of ten or more. The CDR3 DNA reads TGTGCCAGCACCCACACGACAGGGGGCAATGAGCAGTTCTTC. This gives the protein CASTHTTGGNEQFF. V is TRBV27 and J is TRBJ2-1, with TRBD1 identical over 9 bases. Germline CDR1 is MNHEY and CDR2 is SMNVEV (reference sequence). The CDR3 is made up of 14 amino acids. After removal of 7 bases from V and 6 bases from J, the junction contained 7 bases not matched to a gene.

This clonotype was picked up many times. J is TRBJ2-5 and V is TRBV30; D is possibly TRBD1 (5 bases). The CDR3 runs to 11 residues. The V gene lost 5 bases and the J gene lost 9 bases, with 13 bases spanning the gap. Looked up from germline, CDR1 is GTSNPN and CDR2 is SVGIG (reference sequence). Written as DNA, the CDR3 is TGTGCCTGGGGCAGGGTTTTGGCCCAGTACTTC. It yields the protein CAWGRVLAQYF.